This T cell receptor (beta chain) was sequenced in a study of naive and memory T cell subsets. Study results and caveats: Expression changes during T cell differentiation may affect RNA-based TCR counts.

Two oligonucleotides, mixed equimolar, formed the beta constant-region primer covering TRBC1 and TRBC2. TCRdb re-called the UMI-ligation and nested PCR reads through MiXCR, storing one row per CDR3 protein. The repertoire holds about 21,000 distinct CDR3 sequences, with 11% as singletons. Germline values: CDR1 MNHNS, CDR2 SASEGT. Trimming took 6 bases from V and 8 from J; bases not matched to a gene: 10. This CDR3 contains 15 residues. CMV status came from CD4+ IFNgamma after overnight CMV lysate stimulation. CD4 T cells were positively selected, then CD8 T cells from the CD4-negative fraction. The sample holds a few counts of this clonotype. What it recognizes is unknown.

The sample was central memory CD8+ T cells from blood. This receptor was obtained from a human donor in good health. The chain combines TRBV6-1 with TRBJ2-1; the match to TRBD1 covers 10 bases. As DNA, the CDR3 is TGTGCCAGCAGCCACCGGGACAGGGGAGTAGATGAGCAGTTCTTC. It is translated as CASSHRDRGVDEQFF.